Below are 28 T cell receptor beta chains sequenced from a single sample in a study of T cell changes during pregnancy in multiple sclerosis. The table came from immunoSEQ multiplex PCR; TCRdb's copy has only in-frame clones and leaves some out. In the table there are about 88,000 clones, more than 90% of which are singletons. The starting material was peripheral blood, obtained in the first trimester of pregnancy. These receptors came from a female donor with multiple sclerosis, enrolled in a pregnancy study.

This chain joins TRBV28 and TRBJ1-4, with TRBD1 matching 8 bases. This CDR3 is built from 15 residues. Germline values: CDR1 MDHEN, CDR2 SYDVKM. Losses at the gene ends were 6 bases for V and 3 bases for J; bases not matched to a gene: 6. The CDR3 coding sequence is TGTGCCAGCAGGACAGGGGAAGGGGCTAATGAAAAACTGTTTTTT. This translates into CASRTGEGANEKLFF.

The chain employs TRBV12-5 and TRBJ2-5, with D possibly TRBD1 on 5 matching bases. The ends were cut back, 4 bases at V and 7 bases at J, with 13 bases in the middle. Germline V gene data show CDR1 as LGHNT and CDR2 as FRNRAP. This CDR3 has 13 amino acids. The CDR3 protein is CASGSQPGMTQYF. Here the CDR3 DNA reads TGTGCTAGTGGTTCTCAACCAGGGATGACCCAGTACTTC.

This clone came up once. The chain combines TRBV10-1 with TRBJ2-7; 8 nucleotides match TRBD2. Germline lookup yields CDR1 WNHNN and CDR2 SYGVQD (reference sequence). The CDR3 consists of 18 residues. V was pared by 3 bases and J by 3 bases, with 16 bases of the junction left unmatched. DNA of the CDR3: TGCGCCAGCAGTGACGGGGGGGACCCGGGACAAACGGGCTACGAGCAGTACTTC. Its translation is CASSDGGDPGQTGYEQYF.

This rearrangement joins TRBV11-3 to TRBJ2-7; TRBD1 matches at 7 bases. V shed 5 bases, J shed 0 bases, and the junction held 4 bases outside the gene matches. The CDR3 runs 14 residues. In germline, CDR1 is SGHNT, CDR2 YENEEA. CDR3 bases: TGTGCCAGCAGCCCGACAGGGCGCTCCTACGAGCAGTACTTC. The encoded protein is CASSPTGRSYEQYF.

This sequence joins TRBV28 and TRBJ1-5; no clear D gene. The CDR3 totals 12 residues. The germline gives CDR1 MDHEN, CDR2 SYDVKM. Trimming shortened V by 6 bases and J by 2 bases, and 5 bases separated the two germline ends. In nucleotides, the CDR3 is TGTGCCAGCAGACTCGGCAATCAGCCCCAGCATTTT. It encodes CASRLGNQPQHF.

This sequence joins TRBV6-5 and TRBJ1-5, with D perhaps matching TRBD1 (5 bases). V shed 4 bases and J shed 6 bases, with 10 bases lying between them. The CDR3 spans 13 residues. Germline V lookup: CDR1 MNHEY, CDR2 SVGAGI. CDR3 sequence reads: CASSSGGSQPQHF. The CDR3 coding sequence is TGTGCCAGCAGTTCGGGGGGTAGTCAGCCCCAGCATTTT.

The V gene is TRBV19, the J gene TRBJ1-2; D gene uncertain. The germline gives CDR1 LNHDA, CDR2 SQIVND (reference sequence). V was cut by 9 bases and J by 5 bases, with 19 bases left in between. The CDR3 is made up of 14 amino acids. The CDR3 region is CASHQGRVAYGYTF. CDR3 sequence (DNA): TGTGCCAGCCACCAAGGGCGAGTAGCGTATGGCTACACCTTC.

This clone was seen once. The chain uses TRBV12-5 and TRBJ1-1; 8 nucleotides line up with TRBD1. CDR1 LGHNT and CDR2 FRNRAP come from the germline V gene. The CDR3 contains 16 residues. Unmatched junction bases numbered 8, after V lost 4 bases and J lost 1 base. The CDR3: CASGSSRGQGNTEAFF. DNA of the CDR3: TGTGCTAGTGGTTCCTCCCGCGGACAGGGGAACACTGAAGCTTTCTTT.

This clone was counted a single time. The rearrangement uses TRBV7-8 and TRBJ2-1, with 12 bases fitting TRBD2. Germline CDR1 SGHVS, CDR2 FQNEAQ. The CDR3 has 21 amino acids. V was clipped by 2 bases and J by 5 bases; unmatched bases: 19. Here the CDR3 reads CASSLPRRLRASGGGHNEQFF. DNA of the CDR3: TGTGCCAGCAGCTTACCTAGGCGCCTTAGGGCTAGCGGGGGGGGTCACAATGAGCAGTTCTTC.

The chain carries TRBV29-1 and TRBJ2-3; perhaps TRBD2 as D (6 bases). The CDR3 extends over 14 amino acids. Deletions cut 3 bases from V and 5 bases from J, with 15 bases between. Germline assignment: CDR1 SQVTM and CDR2 ANQGSEA. The CDR3 nucleotides are TGCAGCGTTGACGGCGTTGGGGGAGGAGATACGCAGTATTTT. Amino acids: CSVDGVGGGDTQYF.

The J gene is TRBJ2-5, the V gene TRBV7-6; 8 positions match TRBD1. The CDR3 extends over 14 amino acids. V lost 4 bases to trimming and J lost 5 bases; unmatched junction nucleotides: 6. CDR1 is SGHVS and CDR2 is FNYEAQ in the germline V gene. The CDR3 is CASSSRGLPETQYF. CDR3 nucleotide sequence: TGTGCCAGCAGCTCCAGGGGGCTACCGGAGACCCAGTACTTC.

This clone was picked up one time. The rearrangement links TRBV2 to TRBJ2-5; 9 nucleotides agree with TRBD1. CDR1 and CDR2 from the germline V gene are SNHLY and FYNNEI. The junction had 5 bases not matched to a gene; V was cut back by 6 bases and J by 0 bases. The CDR3 has 15 residues. The CDR3 DNA follows: TGTGCCAGCAGCGCATGGACAGGGGACCAAGAGACCCAGTACTTC. As protein: CASSAWTGDQETQYF.

This chain connects TRBV5-1 to TRBJ2-2; 10 bases map to TRBD1. This CDR3 has 20 residues. The germline V gene encodes CDR1 SGHRS and CDR2 YFSETQ. V trimming: 3 bases; J trimming: 0 bases; junction bases outside the gene matches: 14. Here the CDR3 reads CASSSRDRGIGAANTGELFF. DNA for the CDR3: TGCGCCAGCAGCTCCCGGGACAGGGGAATCGGTGCCGCGAACACCGGGGAGCTGTTTTTT.

V usage is TRBV4-1 and J usage is TRBJ2-3; 8 nucleotides match TRBD1. The CDR3 totals 15 residues. Germline CDR1 reads MGHRA; CDR2 reads YSYEKL. V dropped 1 base and J dropped 2; count of bases not matched to a gene: 2. CDR3 residues: CASSQGQGSTDTQYF. In DNA, the CDR3 is TGCGCCAGCAGCCAAGGACAGGGGTCCACAGATACGCAGTATTTT.

This rearrangement joins TRBV19 to TRBJ1-1, with a possible D match to TRBD1 (6 bases). Germline loops: CDR1 LNHDA, CDR2 SQIVND (reference sequence). V was trimmed by 4 bases and J by 11 bases, leaving 14 bases between them. The CDR3 is 12 amino acids. This chain's CDR3 is CASSNVGQWAFF. The CDR3 DNA sequence: TGTGCCAGTAGTAACGTCGGACAGTGGGCTTTCTTT. Full variable domain (missing parts from reference TRBV19 and TRBJ1-1): DGGITQSPKYLFRKEGQNVTLSCEQNLNHDAMYWYRQDPGQGLRLIYYSQIVNDFQKGDIAEGYSVSREKKESFPLTVTSAQKNPTAFYLCASSNVGQWAFFGQGTRLTVV.

This clone appeared a single time. The chain is built from TRBV5-1 and TRBJ2-5; 10 bases agree with TRBD1. Germline-derived CDR1 and CDR2 are SGHRS and YFSETQ. The CDR3 sequence is 15 residues long. With 1 base clipped from V and 2 bases from J, the junction kept 2 bases outside the gene matches. In DNA, the CDR3 is TGCGCCAGCAGCTTGCCGGGACAGGGGCAAGAGACCCAGTACTTC. This sequence encodes CASSLPGQGQETQYF.

The CDR3 bases are TGTGCCAGTAGTTACAGGGGCAGAGACACTGAAGCTTTCTTT. Its translation: CASSYRGRDTEAFF. The chain has TRBV19 and TRBJ1-1; 7 nucleotides match TRBD1. The CDR3 length is 14 residues. The V gene end was trimmed by 5 bases and the J gene end by 3 bases; junction bases not matched to a gene: 6. From germline, CDR1 is LNHDA and CDR2 SQIVND (reference sequence).

This sequence joins TRBV4-3 and TRBJ2-2; D not resolved. The ends were cut back, 5 bases at V and 3 bases at J, with 22 bases in the middle. This CDR3 has 18 residues. CDR1 is LGHNA, CDR2 YSLEER, per germline. The CDR3 bases are TGCGCCAGCAGCTCTGACCCCCCAGGCTCGGTGGACACCGGGGAGCTGTTTTTT. Its protein product is CASSSDPPGSVDTGELFF.

The V and J genes are TRBV18 and TRBJ2-6; possible D gene TRBD2, 6 bases. This CDR3 contains 21 residues. The germline V gene has CDR1 KGHSH and CDR2 LQKENI. Trimming cost V 6 bases and J 0 bases, with 27 bases left between them. CDR3 sequence reads: CASSGGGGALKETSGANVLTF. For the CDR3, the DNA is TGTGCCAGCTCCGGCGGAGGAGGGGCCCTAAAGGAAACCTCTGGGGCCAACGTCCTGACTTTC.

This rearrangement joins TRBV18 to TRBJ2-1; 14 positions agree with TRBD2. V was pared by 5 bases and J by 6 bases, with 3 bases of the junction left unmatched. Per the germline V gene, CDR1 is KGHSH and CDR2 is LQKENI. This CDR3 region has 15 residues. This CDR3 is CASSTTSGRGNEQFF. CDR3 DNA sequence: TGTGCCAGCTCAACGACTAGCGGGAGGGGCAATGAGCAGTTCTTC.

The chain carries TRBV27 and TRBJ2-7, with 9 bases lining up with TRBD2. The J segment lost 6 bases and the V segment lost 3 bases, leaving 6 bases of the junction unmatched. Per the germline V gene, CDR1 is MNHEY and CDR2 is SMNVEV (reference sequence). The CDR3 loop spans 14 amino acids. The CDR3 spells CASSFRREGLEQYF. As DNA, the CDR3 is TGTGCCAGCAGTTTTAGGCGGGAGGGCCTCGAGCAGTACTTC.

The rearrangement uses TRBV18 and TRBJ2-7; 12 positions match TRBD2. CDR1 is KGHSH, CDR2 LQKENI, per germline. J was trimmed by 4 bases and V by 3 bases; bases with no gene match: 7. CDR3 length equals 16 residues. The DNA of the CDR3 is TGTGCCAGCTCACCGCGACTAGCGGGAGAGGGGTACGAGCAGTACTTC. It translates to CASSPRLAGEGYEQYF.

This sequence joins TRBV30 and TRBJ1-1; tentatively, D is TRBD1 (6 bases). The germline V and J ends were trimmed by 1 base and 3 bases, with 12 bases remaining between them. Germline CDR1 is GTSNPN and CDR2 is SVGIG (reference sequence). The CDR3 has 14 residues. DNA of the CDR3: TGTGCCTGGAGTGGAGTTCACAGGGACACTGAAGCTTTCTTT. Protein product: CAWSGVHRDTEAFF.

The chain couples TRBV11-1 to TRBJ2-1, with 13 bases lining up with TRBD2. V lost 5 bases, J lost 3 bases, and 1 base stayed unmatched. Germline V lookup: CDR1 SGHAT, CDR2 FQDESV (reference sequence). The CDR3 consists of 15 residues. Here the CDR3 DNA reads TGTGCCAGCAGCCGGACTAGCGGGAGCTACAATGAGCAGTTCTTC. It translates to CASSRTSGSYNEQFF.

The chain is built from TRBV11-2 and TRBJ2-1; 13 bases are shared with TRBD2. The CDR3 covers 15 residues. V gave up 5 bases and J gave up 8 bases; unmatched junction bases: 6. Germline V gene data show CDR1 as SGHAT and CDR2 as FQNNGV. The CDR3 region has the DNA TGTGCCAGCAGCCCCAGGACTAGCGGGAGCCATGAGCAGTTCTTC. It specifies CASSPRTSGSHEQFF.

This chain connects TRBV20-1 to TRBJ2-5; D is ambiguous. The CDR3 spans 10 residues. Per the germline V gene, CDR1 is DFQATT and CDR2 is SNEGSKA (reference sequence). The CDR3 sequence: CSALEETQYF. Here the CDR3 DNA reads TGCAGCGCCCTGGAGGAGACCCAGTACTTC.

The chain combines TRBV7-2 with TRBJ1-2, with D unclear. Germline V gives CDR1 SGHTA, CDR2 FQGNSA. This CDR3 is 11 amino acids long. Trimming removed 0 bases from V and 14 bases from J, with 10 bases in between. The CDR3 region has the DNA TGTGCCAGCAGCTTAGCGCAGGCCATGACCTTC. Translated: CASSLAQAMTF.

This clone was seen a single time. The chain recombines TRBV29-1 with TRBJ2-1; 8 bases fit TRBD1. In germline, CDR1 is SQVTM, CDR2 ANQGSEA. V lost 6 bases to trimming and J lost 6 bases; unmatched junction nucleotides: 13. The CDR3 extends over 15 amino acids. The CDR3 DNA follows: TGCAGCGTCGCCTCCCAGGGGGCGGAGGCCAATGAGCAGTTCTTC. Protein: CSVASQGAEANEQFF.